These T cell receptor beta chains were read from a single sample in a study of OX40 agonist ivuxolimab in advanced cancers. Clones were read by immunoSEQ multiplex PCR, and TCRdb kept only the in-frame ones, dropping some. The table shows 40,000 to 55,000 clones, with roughly 85% occurring only once. The material was CD4+ or CD8+ T cells sorted from blood, obtained in a trial of the OX40 agonist ivuxolimab. These receptors originate from an adult with an advanced solid tumor such as melanoma, head and neck, liver or kidney cancer. Each CDR3 is given with its conserved first and last residue. Each record gives: clone size, D gene, V gene, J gene, CDR3 DNA, CDR3 protein. The D gene is left open where the match is weak. Only some rows state a clone size, as once, few, many or a class for expanded clones.

>NA|NA|TRBV11-3|TRBJ1-1
TGTGCCAGCAGGTCTGAGAAGGCCGGGCAAGCTTTCTTT
CASRSEKAGQAFF
>NA|TRBD1|TRBV7-2|TRBJ1-6
TGTGCCAGCAGTAGACAGGGTTCTTTGGCACCCCTCCACTTT
CASSRQGSLAPLHF
>NA|NA|TRBV29-1|TRBJ2-1
TGCAGCGTTGAACAGGGCTACAATGAGCAGTTCTTC
CSVEQGYNEQFF
>NA|NA|TRBV7-9|TRBJ1-1
TGTGCCAGCAGCTCCCCCGAGGGGCGGAACACTGAAGCTTTCTTT
CASSSPEGRNTEAFF
>NA|TRBD2|TRBV6-5|TRBJ2-1
TGTGCCAGCACCGCGACTAGCGGGAGGGCCCAGGAGCAGTTCTTC
CASTATSGRAQEQFF
>NA|TRBD2|TRBV5-6|TRBJ2-1
TGTGCCAGCAGCTCGACTAGCGGGGGTCCTTGGAATGAGCAGTTCTTC
CASSSTSGGPWNEQFF
>NA|NA|TRBV30|TRBJ2-1
TGTGCCTGGAGGAACGGGGCTAGCTCCTACAATGAGCAGTTCTTC
CAWRNGASSYNEQFF
>NA|TRBD2|TRBV5-4|TRBJ2-3
TGTGCCAGCAGCGGTACTAGCGGCCCCGATACGCAGTATTTT
CASSGTSGPDTQYF
>NA|NA|TRBV5-1|TRBJ2-7
TGCGCCAGCAGCTTGGGGGGAGACTTCCCCTACGAGCAGTACTTC
CASSLGGDFPYEQYF
>NA|NA|TRBV2|TRBJ1-6
TGTGCCAGCAGCCCCGATTCACCCCTCCACTTT
CASSPDSPLHF
>NA|TRBD1|TRBV30|TRBJ2-4
TGTGCCTTGGGGACAGGGCTAGCCAAAAACATTCAGTACTTC
CALGTGLAKNIQYF
>NA|NA|TRBV7-9|TRBJ2-7
TGTGCCAGCAGCCCAAAGCAGGGGACGGCCTACGAGCAGTACTTC
CASSPKQGTAYEQYF
>NA|NA|TRBV18|TRBJ1-1
TGTGCCAGCTCACCGCAAAAGACGGGGGCGCGAACTGAAGCTTTCTTT
CASSPQKTGARTEAFF
>NA|TRBD2|TRBV28|TRBJ2-7
TGTGCCAGCAGTTGGGGGGGGGCCTACGAGCAGTACTTC
CASSWGGAYEQYF
>NA|TRBD2|TRBV7-3|TRBJ2-7
TGTGCCAGCAGCCCCCGGGGGAGCGGGAGCGCGAACGAGCAGTACTTC
CASSPRGSGSANEQYF
>NA|TRBD1|TRBV6-5|TRBJ2-5
TGTGCCAGCAGTTACGAAGGACAGGGAATTAGGACCCAGTACTTC
CASSYEGQGIRTQYF
>once|NA|TRBV5-1|TRBJ1-1
TGCGCCAGCAGCTTGGGTCCTCAGGGTAATCGGGCTGAAGCTTTCTTT
CASSLGPQGNRAEAFF
>NA|NA|TRBV2|TRBJ1-1
TGTGCCAGCAGAGCTCCCGGGACAACTGGGAACACTGAAGCTTTCTTT
CASRAPGTTGNTEAFF
>once|TRBD1|TRBV19|TRBJ2-1
TGTGCCAGTACCCCAGGCGGGACAGGGGGCTACAATGAGCAGTTCTTC
CASTPGGTGGYNEQFF
>NA|NA|TRBV30|TRBJ2-2
TGTGCCTGGACACGCGGGACCGGGGAGCTGTTTTTT
CAWTRGTGELFF
>NA|NA|TRBV7-2|TRBJ2-1
TGTGCCAGCAGCCCACTGAAGGTAGGCAATGAGCAGTTCTTC
CASSPLKVGNEQFF
>NA|NA|TRBV28|TRBJ2-1
TGTGCCAGCAGTTCAGTGGCGGTAGAGCAGTTCTTC
CASSSVAVEQFF
>NA|TRBD1|TRBV5-1|TRBJ2-1
TGCGCCAGCAGCCCCCAGGGGGCGGGCAATGAGCAGTTCTTC
CASSPQGAGNEQFF
>NA|TRBD1|TRBV11-3|TRBJ1-1
TGTGCCAGCAGCTCCAGACAGGGCACTGAAGCTTTCTTT
CASSSRQGTEAFF
>NA|TRBD1|TRBV28|TRBJ1-1
TGTGCCAGCAGGGCACCGGGACAGGGCTGGAACACTGAAGCTTTCTTT
CASRAPGQGWNTEAFF
>NA|NA|TRBV4-3|TRBJ2-7
TGCGCCAGCAGCCAAGCCAGGGGTTCCTGCGAGCAGTACTTC
CASSQARGSCEQYF
>NA|TRBD2|TRBV4-1|TRBJ2-1
TGCGCCAGCAGCCAAGGTGTCGGAGGAGGCCGCGGGGAGGGCCATGAGCAGTTCTTC
CASSQGVGGGRGEGHEQFF
>NA|TRBD2|TRBV5-1|TRBJ2-2
TGCGCCAGCAGCTTGTTAACTAGCGGGAACACCGGGGAGCTGTTTTTT
CASSLLTSGNTGELFF
>NA|TRBD1|TRBV6-1|TRBJ2-7
TGTGCCCTTATTTCGGGACAGGGCTTCTTCGAGCAGTACTTC
CALISGQGFFEQYF
>NA|NA|TRBV19|TRBJ2-3
TGTGCCAGTAGACGGTCGGGGAATTCTGGAGATACGCAGTATTTT
CASRRSGNSGDTQYF
>NA|NA|TRBV7-3|TRBJ1-2
TGTGCCAGCAGCTTAGGGGTCCGGGATGGCTACACCTTC
CASSLGVRDGYTF
>NA|TRBD1|TRBV7-2|TRBJ2-7
TGTGCCAGCAGCCTAGGGGGACAGGGGATGGAGCAGTACTTC
CASSLGGQGMEQYF
>NA|TRBD2|TRBV2|TRBJ2-5
TGTGCCAGCAGTGAAGGGCTAGCGGGAGGAGGGAGGGAGACCCAGTACTTC
CASSEGLAGGGRETQYF
>NA|NA|TRBV29-1|TRBJ2-2
TGCAGCGTTGAGGGAACCCCTCGAGGCACCGGGGAGCTGTTTTTT
CSVEGTPRGTGELFF
>NA|NA|TRBV19|TRBJ2-6
TGTGCCAGTACCCCTTTGGGGGCTGGGGCCAACGTCCTGACTTTC
CASTPLGAGANVLTF
>NA|NA|TRBV18|TRBJ1-1
TGTGCCAGCTCAGCTGTGGGTGGAGGGGCGAACACTGAAGCTTTCTTT
CASSAVGGGANTEAFF
>NA|NA|TRBV11-2|TRBJ2-7
TGTGCCAGCAGCTTAGAGAGGTACGAGCAGTACTTC
CASSLERYEQYF
>NA|TRBD2|TRBV27|TRBJ2-2
TGTGCCAGCAGTTTACTGCGCGGGAGCCACACCGGGGAGCTGTTTTTT
CASSLLRGSHTGELFF
>NA|NA|TRBV7-2|TRBJ2-7
TGTGCCAGCAGCTTCGGACCCGAGCAGTACTTC
CASSFGPEQYF
>once|TRBD1|TRBV19|TRBJ2-2
TGTGCCAGTAACCCAAACAAAGGGACAGGGTGTACCGGGGAGCTGTTTTTT
CASNPNKGTGCTGELFF
>NA|TRBD1|TRBV19|TRBJ1-5
TGTGCCAGCCGGACTACAGGGGGAAGAAACCAGCCCCAGCATTTT
CASRTTGGRNQPQHF
>NA|NA|TRBV2|TRBJ2-2
TGTGCCAGCAGTGTCGATAGGGACTACACCGGGGAGCTGTTTTTT
CASSVDRDYTGELFF
>NA|NA|TRBV6-6|TRBJ2-5
TGTGCCAGCAGAATCGGGACTTTACAAGAGACCCAGTACTTC
CASRIGTLQETQYF
>NA|NA|TRBV7-7|TRBJ2-5
TGTGCCAGCAGCTTACAACAGGGTGGACTATACCAAGAGACCCAGTACTTC
CASSLQQGGLYQETQYF
>NA|NA|TRBV6-5|TRBJ1-4
NA
CASSSSGATTNEKLFF
>NA|NA|TRBV7-8|TRBJ1-1
TGTGCCAGCAGCTTAAGAGGGACACGATATATGAACACTGAAGCTTTCTTT
CASSLRGTRYMNTEAFF
>once|NA|TRBV2|TRBJ1-2
TGTGCCAGCAGGCGAAGGGGAAAGGATCCTAACTATGGCTACACCTTC
CASRRRGKDPNYGYTF
>NA|NA|TRBV7-5|TRBJ2-3
TGTGCCAGAAGCTTAGGTGACGGGAGTTCCCCAGATACGCAGTATTTT
CARSLGDGSSPDTQYF
>once|NA|TRBV5-5|TRBJ2-3
TGTGCCAGCAGCAAATACGGGTCCACAGATACGCAGTATTTT
CASSKYGSTDTQYF
>NA|TRBD1|TRBV5-4|TRBJ2-2
TGTGCCAGCAGCTTGGCCGGGGGACAGGGGTACGTCGGGGAGCTGTTTTTT
CASSLAGGQGYVGELFF
>NA|NA|TRBV18|TRBJ2-2
TGTGCCAGCTCACCGGCGAACACCGGGGAGCTGTTTTTT
CASSPANTGELFF
>NA|NA|TRBV28|TRBJ2-7
TGTGCCAGCACAATGCGACTAGGCTCGGCCGAGCAGTACTTC
CASTMRLGSAEQYF
>once|TRBD1|TRBV28|TRBJ1-5
TGTGCCAGCAGTTCATATACGGGACAGCTTTATCAGCCCCAGCATTTT
CASSSYTGQLYQPQHF
>NA|TRBD2|TRBV6-1|TRBJ2-1
TGTGCCAGCAGAGGACTAGCGGGTGAGCAGTTCTTC
CASRGLAGEQFF
>NA|NA|TRBV7-9|TRBJ1-2
TGTGCCAGCAGCTACCAGGGTGGGGGGCTCACTGGGAATGGCTACACCTTC
CASSYQGGGLTGNGYTF
>NA|NA|TRBV7-9|TRBJ1-2
TGTGCCAGCAGCGGCCAGACAGAAAACTATGGCTACACCTTC
CASSGQTENYGYTF
>medium-sized|NA|TRBV28|TRBJ2-7
TGTGCCAGCACAGGGTCATTCTACGAGCAGTACTTC
CASTGSFYEQYF
>NA|NA|TRBV4-1|TRBJ2-1
TGCGCCAGCAGCCAAGTCGGGGGCAGCTCCTACAATGAGCAGTTCTTC
CASSQVGGSSYNEQFF